The clone carrying this T cell receptor (beta chain) was counted once. There are 13 residues in the CDR3. CDR1 is GTSNPN and CDR2 is SVGIG in the germline V gene (reference sequence). The ends were cut back, 3 bases at V and 1 base at J, with 7 bases in the middle. This table comes from immunoSEQ multiplex PCR, and its TCRdb copy is limited to in-frame clones, with some not included. The sample yields roughly 560,000 clones, 70% to 80% seen once. The data originate from a study of shared T cell receptors in the human thymus. The same sample was also used in a study of human thymus T cells. This second report adds: Obtained as resections during corrective heart surgery, the thymus tissue was then studied.

The chain recombines TRBV30 with TRBJ2-4; D is uncertain. The clonotype comes from a boy younger than two with a congenital heart defect. The sequencing input was thymocytes. The CDR3 spells CAWRRLAKNIQYF. The DNA for the CDR3 is TGTGCCTGGAGAAGACTGGCCAAAAACATTCAGTACTTC.